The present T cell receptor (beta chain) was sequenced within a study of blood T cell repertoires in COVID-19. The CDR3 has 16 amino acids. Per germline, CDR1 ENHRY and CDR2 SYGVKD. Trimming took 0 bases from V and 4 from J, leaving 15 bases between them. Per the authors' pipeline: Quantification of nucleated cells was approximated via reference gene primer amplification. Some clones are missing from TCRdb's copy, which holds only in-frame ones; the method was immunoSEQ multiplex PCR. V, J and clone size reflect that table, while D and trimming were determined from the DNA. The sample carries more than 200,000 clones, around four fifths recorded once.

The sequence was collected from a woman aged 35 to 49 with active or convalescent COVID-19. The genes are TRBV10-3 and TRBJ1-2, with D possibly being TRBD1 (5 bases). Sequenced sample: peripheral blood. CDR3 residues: CAISESSGLGFYGYTF. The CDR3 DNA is TGTGCCATCAGTGAGTCATCAGGGCTCGGGTTCTATGGCTACACCTTC.